Listed here are 27 T cell receptor beta chains from one sample, sequenced in a study of blood T cells in healthy people across ages. Primers used in a second PCR of roughly 6 to 11 cycles were a sample-barcoded 5' primer and a J-beta primer mix. TCRdb used MiXCR to reprocess the 5' RACE reads, holding one entry per CDR3 protein. Of some 800,000 distinct CDR3 sequences listed, approximately 25% are singletons. These data are also associated with another study on T cells of mothers and their children.

What was sequenced was blood. Source of these receptors: a boy aged 5 to 17 in good health.

This clonotype was seen only a few times. The chain links TRBV7-2 to TRBJ2-3, with 10 bases that match TRBD2. Germline values: CDR1 SGHTA, CDR2 FQGNSA. The CDR3 is 15 residues long. V dropped 6 bases and J dropped 4; count of bases not matched to a gene: 7. The CDR3 sequence: CASRPSGGAPDTQYF. The DNA for the CDR3 is TGTGCCAGCAGACCAAGCGGGGGGGCTCCAGATACGCAGTATTTT. The entire variable domain, with the rest obtained from reference TRBV7-2 and TRBJ2-3, is as follows: GAGVSQSPSNKVTEKGKDVELRCDPISGHTALYWYRQSLGQGLEFLIYFQGNSAPDKSGLPSDRFSAERTGGSVSTLTIQRTQQEDSAVYLCASRPSGGAPDTQYFGPGTRLTVL.

V and J are TRBV20-1 and TRBJ1-2; TRBD1 might be the D (5 bases). CDR1 is DFQATT and CDR2 is SNEGSKA in the germline V gene (reference sequence). The CDR3 runs 14 residues. Trimming left V 2 bases short and J 7 bases short, with 17 bases between. The CDR3 sequence: CSARRRQGSLGYTF. The CDR3 DNA follows: TGCAGTGCTAGAAGGCGTCAGGGATCGCTTGGCTACACCTTC.

This clonotype has a handful of counts. CDR3 in amino acids: CASRVDRASNQPQHF. The DNA for the CDR3 is TGTGCCAGCAGAGTCGACAGGGCTAGCAATCAGCCCCAGCATTTT. The rearrangement joins TRBV6-5 to TRBJ1-5; 7 bases align to TRBD1. CDR3 size: 15 residues. J was trimmed by 0 bases and V by 6 bases; bases with no gene match: 5. From germline, CDR1 is MNHEY and CDR2 SVGAGI.

A few counts support this clonotype. The rearrangement joins TRBV7-3 to TRBJ2-3; D is unresolved. Trimming pared 5 bases from V and 4 bases from J, leaving 16 bases between. Germline V gene sequence: CDR1 SGHTA, CDR2 FQGTGA. There are 15 residues in the CDR3. CDR3 DNA sequence: TGTGCCAGCAGCCTACTCGGCAGTGGGTCAGATACGCAGTATTTT. Protein product: CASSLLGSGSDTQYF.

This clonotype was seen ten or more times. A read error may produce the germline difference seen at one junction end. CDR3 sequence: CASSLSYSYEQYF. The CDR3 DNA sequence: TGTGCCAGCAGCTTATCTTACAGTTACGAGCAGTACTTC. The rearrangement links TRBV27 to TRBJ2-7; D ambiguous. This CDR3 comprises 13 residues. Germline V CDR1 and CDR2: MNHEY, SMNVEV (reference sequence).

This clonotype was recorded a few times. One end of the junction is discordant with germline, which a read error may explain. The chain is built from TRBV7-3 and TRBJ2-5; 10 positions match TRBD2. The J call may be mistaken, given a closer DNA end match to TRBJ2-1. This CDR3 is 15 amino acids long. Germline CDR1 SGHTA, CDR2 FQGTGA. The CDR3 DNA reads TGTGCTAGCAGCTTCAGCGGGGGGGCCTTGAATGAGCAGTTCTTC. Translated: CASSFSGGALNEQFF.

A few counts support this clonotype. At one boundary the junction diverges from the germline segment, which might be a read error. CDR3 sequence (DNA): TGTGCCTGCAGCCCCAATTCTCCCCTAGCGGGGGGAAACTACGAGCAGTACTTC. Translated, it gives CACSPNSPLAGGNYEQYF. The chain couples TRBV7-8 to TRBJ2-7, with 11 bases that match TRBD2. Per the germline V gene, CDR1 is SGHVS and CDR2 is FQNEAQ. The CDR3 contains 18 residues. Using reference TRBV7-8 and TRBJ2-7 for the parts outside the CDR3, the full variable domain is GAGVSQSPRYKVAKRGQDVALRCDPISGHVSLFWYQQALGQGPEFLTYFQNEAQLDKSGLPSDRFFAERPEGSVSTLKIQRTQQEDSAVYLCACSPNSPLAGGNYEQYFGPGTRLTVT.

This chain connects TRBV20-1 to TRBJ2-7; no definite D call. V gave up 0 bases and J gave up 3 bases, with 12 bases separating them. The germline V gene encodes CDR1 DFQATT and CDR2 SNEGSKA (reference sequence). The CDR3 is 14 amino acids. The CDR3 here is CSARDLTEGYEQYF. The CDR3 DNA follows: TGCAGTGCTAGAGATCTAACTGAAGGCTACGAGCAGTACTTC.

The chain recombines TRBV7-2 with TRBJ1-2; 7 nucleotides match TRBD1. Unmatched junction bases numbered 2, after V lost 5 bases and J lost 5 bases. The CDR3 runs to 12 residues. Germline V gene data show CDR1 as SGHTA and CDR2 as FQGNSA. This CDR3 is CASSRGQYGYTF. The CDR3 DNA follows: TGTGCCAGCAGCCGGGGACAGTATGGCTACACCTTC.

This clonotype was detected only a few times. The V call is TRBV28, the J call TRBJ2-7, with D possibly being TRBD1 (6 bases). Germline V gene lookup returns CDR1 MDHEN and CDR2 SYDVKM. The CDR3 consists of 17 residues. Trimming removed 4 bases at V and 2 bases at J, with 21 bases between. CDR3 sequence (DNA): TGTGCCAGCAGTTCCCCCAGGGGCAGGGAATTGACCTACGAGCAGTACTTC. Translating gives CASSSPRGRELTYEQYF.

This clonotype turned up a few times. The V call is TRBV29-1, the J call TRBJ2-1, with a possible D match to TRBD1 (5 bases). Germline V gene sequence: CDR1 SQVTM, CDR2 ANQGSEA. There are 14 residues in the CDR3. Trimming left V 2 bases short and J 1 base short, with 9 bases between. CDR3 region: CSVEPPGSYNEQFF. DNA of the CDR3: TGCAGCGTTGAACCGCCAGGGTCCTACAATGAGCAGTTCTTC.

J is TRBJ1-4 and V is TRBV6-1; 11 bases match TRBD1. V was pared by 7 bases and J by 4 bases, with 14 bases of the junction left unmatched. The CDR3 sequence is 18 residues long. In germline, CDR1 is MNHNS, CDR2 SASEGT. The CDR3 protein is CASKKALGTGGSNEKLFF. For the CDR3, the DNA is TGTGCCAGCAAAAAAGCCTTGGGGACAGGGGGAAGTAATGAAAAACTGTTTTTT.

A single count supports this clonotype. It is likely a read error, because the conserved phenylalanine at the end of the CDR3 is missing. V gene TRBV5-1 combines with J gene TRBJ2-1, with D hard to call. This CDR3 contains 13 residues. V lost 1 base, J lost 6 bases, and 8 bases lay in between. The germline V gene encodes CDR1 SGHRS and CDR2 YFSETQ. The CDR3 sequence: CASSLTSGNEQFL. The CDR3 DNA sequence: TGCGCCAGCAGCTTGACTTCAGGCAATGAGCAGTTCCTC.

As to this clonotype: The junction differs from germline at one of its ends, possibly a read error. The chain joins TRBV12-3 or TRBV12-4 to TRBJ2-1; tentatively, D is TRBD1 or TRBD2 (5 bases each). The CDR3 contains 14 residues. In DNA form, the CDR3 reads TGTGCCGGCAGCCTTGGGGGTGTCGCAAATGAGCAGTTCTTC. Protein product: CAGSLGGVANEQFF.

A few counts support this clonotype. The rearrangement links TRBV28 to TRBJ2-7, with 8 positions matching TRBD1. CDR1 is MDHEN and CDR2 is SYDVKM in the germline V gene. V lost 7 bases and J lost 4; bases outside the gene matches: 12. The CDR3 contains 15 residues. CDR3 sequence reads: CASTREGQAVYEQYF. In DNA, the CDR3 is TGTGCCAGCACCCGCGAGGGACAGGCGGTTTACGAGCAGTACTTC.

This clonotype was counted only a few times. V is TRBV7-9 and J is TRBJ2-7; a weak D match, TRBD2 (5 bases). V dropped 5 bases and J dropped 1 base, with 9 bases sitting between them. Germline CDR1 is SEHNR and CDR2 is FQNEAQ (reference sequence). The CDR3 totals 13 residues. The CDR3 coding sequence is TGTGCCAGCAGCCCTCTAGCATCCTACGAGCAGTACTTC. It yields the protein CASSPLASYEQYF.

This chain joins TRBV12-3 or TRBV12-4 and TRBJ1-6; D unclear. V was shortened by 6 bases and J by 9 bases, with 12 bases between the two germline ends. The CDR3 is 13 amino acids. The CDR3 loop reads CASSYGLVSPLHF. The CDR3, as DNA: TGTGCCAGCAGCTATGGCTTGGTTTCACCCCTCCACTTT.

The chain is built from TRBV7-2 and TRBJ2-5; TRBD1 matches at 8 bases. CDR1 is SGHTA, CDR2 FQGNSA, per germline. The length of the CDR3 is 16 residues. The ends lost 2 bases at V and 9 bases at J; junction bases unmatched: 14. The CDR3 DNA reads as TGTGCCAGCAGCTTATGGGAGCAGGGGGCGTTGGGCTCCCAGTACTTC. This translates into CASSLWEQGALGSQYF.

This clonotype was observed a handful of times. The chain has TRBV19 and TRBJ2-7; 8 nucleotides align to TRBD1. The CDR3 totals 14 residues. Germline V lookup: CDR1 LNHDA, CDR2 SQIVND (reference sequence). Unmatched junction bases numbered 7, after V lost 6 bases and J lost 3 bases. Here the CDR3 reads CASSAGQGVYEQYF. The CDR3 DNA reads as TGTGCCAGTAGCGCCGGACAGGGCGTCTACGAGCAGTACTTC.

The chain recombines TRBV4-1 with TRBJ1-3; D is ambiguous. Germline V gives CDR1 MGHRA, CDR2 YSYEKL. The CDR3 totals 15 residues. Trimming removed 1 base from V and 0 bases from J, with 7 bases in between. This CDR3 is CASSQGLSSGNTIYF. In nucleotides, the CDR3 is TGCGCCAGCAGCCAAGGACTGAGCTCTGGAAACACCATATATTTT.

This chain uses TRBV7-8 with TRBJ1-2; D is unresolved. The germline CDR1 and CDR2 sequences are SGHVS and FQNEAQ. V shed 1 base and J shed 7 bases, with 22 bases lying between them. CDR3 length: 17 amino acids. The CDR3 DNA is TGTGCCAGCAGCTTAGTTGGTGTGGGTCACCCTTATCCTGGCTACACCTTC. Amino acids: CASSLVGVGHPYPGYTF.

The sample holds a few counts of this clonotype. The rearrangement links TRBV6-6 to TRBJ2-3, with D hard to call. The germline CDR1 and CDR2 sequences are MNHNY and SVGAGI (reference sequence). There are 14 residues in the CDR3. V lost 4 bases, J lost 4 bases, and 12 bases lay in between. The CDR3 DNA reads as TGTGCCAGCAGTTCCCTCCCACTTGCAGATACGCAGTATTTT. It encodes CASSSLPLADTQYF.

This clonotype was seen ten or more times. An end of the junction does not agree with germline; a read error may underlie this. The chain couples TRBV5-1 to TRBJ2-7; 11 positions match TRBD1. There are 15 residues in the CDR3. Germline values: CDR1 SGHRS, CDR2 YFSETQ. CDR3 nucleotide sequence: TGTGCCAGCAGCTTAGCGGGGACAGGGGGCTACGAGCAGTACTTC. Translated, it gives CASSLAGTGGYEQYF.

V usage is TRBV5-6 and J usage is TRBJ2-5; 9 bases fit TRBD1. The CDR3 extends over 15 amino acids. With V trimmed by 4 bases and J by 5 bases, 9 bases remained unmatched. Germline values: CDR1 SGHDT, CDR2 YYEEEE. The CDR3 reads CASSPGTGRWETQYF. CDR3 DNA: TGTGCCAGCAGCCCCGGGACAGGGAGGTGGGAGACCCAGTACTTC.

This clonotype has a handful of counts. The chain uses TRBV27 and TRBJ2-2; D unclear. Between the trimmed V and J ends, which lost 8 bases and 7 bases, there was a span of 11 bases. CDR1 is MNHEY, CDR2 SMNVEV, per germline (reference sequence). CDR3 length equals 12 residues. CDR3 nucleotides: TGTGCCAGCGTATCCATGAGCGGGGAGCTGTTTTTT. Translated, it gives CASVSMSGELFF.

This clonotype was counted a few times. CDR3 DNA: TGCGCCAGCAGCTTGGACAGGAGCACCGGGGAGCTGTTTTTT. Translation gives CASSLDRSTGELFF. V gene TRBV5-1 combines with J gene TRBJ2-2; possibly TRBD1 for D (5 bases). The germline V gene has CDR1 SGHRS and CDR2 YFSETQ. The CDR3 runs 14 residues. V lost 0 bases and J lost 4, with 7 bases in between.

This clonotype was counted only a few times. This chain connects TRBV6-5 to TRBJ2-7; 7 bases line up with TRBD2. Trimming took 7 bases from V and 6 from J; bases not matched to a gene: 6. Germline CDR1 reads MNHEY; CDR2 reads SVGAGI. The CDR3 contains 12 residues. The CDR3 DNA is TGTGCCAGCACCAGCGGGGCATCCGAGCAGTACTTC. Translated, it gives CASTSGASEQYF.